A selection of T cell receptor beta chains follows, all from one sample in a study of CXCR3-negative and CXCR3-positive naive CD8 T cells. From its re-call of the 5' RACE reads, TCRdb lists each CDR3 protein once, without DNA. The sample features 130,000 or so distinct CDR3 sequences, with roughly 0.31% in its top ten. The sequenced material came from naive CXCR3- CD8+ T cells from blood. Every receptor here comes from a human donor in good health. Some clones in this sample may be carry-over from other donors' samples. CDR3s include the opening cysteine and the closing phenylalanine or tryptophan.

v_call: TRBV7-9
j_call: TRBJ2-4
cdr3_aa: CASSLALSGGPGNIQYF

v_call: TRBV29-1
j_call: TRBJ2-2
cdr3_aa: CSGYDVTGELFF

v_call: TRBV2
j_call: TRBJ1-2
cdr3_aa: CASSEVEQNGYTF

v_call: TRBV29-1
j_call: TRBJ2-1
cdr3_aa: CSVEEAGAGYNEQFF

v_call: TRBV5-1
j_call: TRBJ1-5
cdr3_aa: CASSSSEWGQPQHF

v_call: TRBV7-8
j_call: TRBJ2-1
cdr3_aa: CASSLGGSFGNEQFF

v_call: TRBV7-9
j_call: TRBJ2-7
cdr3_aa: CASSARTEWLATYEQYF

v_call: TRBV6-4
j_call: TRBJ2-1
cdr3_aa: CASSDSSGGANEQFF

v_call: TRBV7-9
j_call: TRBJ2-2
cdr3_aa: CASSFPLTGGELFF

v_call: TRBV2
j_call: TRBJ1-1
cdr3_aa: CASSATADLNTEAFF

v_call: TRBV24-1
j_call: TRBJ2-2
cdr3_aa: CATSDGTSGSDFEELFF

v_call: TRBV20-1
j_call: TRBJ1-1
cdr3_aa: CSARYDREAFF

v_call: TRBV6-2/TRBV6-3
j_call: TRBJ2-5
cdr3_aa: CASTTAGAGETQYF

v_call: TRBV10-1
j_call: TRBJ2-2
cdr3_aa: CASTRGGDRELFF

v_call: TRBV29-1
j_call: TRBJ1-1
cdr3_aa: CSVGVTGTGSTEAFF

v_call: TRBV5-6
j_call: TRBJ2-1
cdr3_aa: CASSRLGRTDNEQFF

v_call: TRBV15
j_call: TRBJ2-7
cdr3_aa: CATSRDVNTKQYF

v_call: TRBV19
j_call: TRBJ2-7
cdr3_aa: CASSLGTGGLYEQYF

v_call: TRBV12-3/TRBV12-4
j_call: TRBJ2-1
cdr3_aa: CASSPVGNEQFF

v_call: TRBV7-7
j_call: TRBJ2-3
cdr3_aa: CASSPRGTGDTDTQYF

v_call: TRBV7-8
j_call: TRBJ2-5
cdr3_aa: CAGGDRGLETQYF

v_call: TRBV4-3
j_call: TRBJ2-4
cdr3_aa: CASSQSSGIKNIQYF

v_call: TRBV6-2/TRBV6-3
j_call: TRBJ2-2
cdr3_aa: CASSYSGTSGYTGELFF

v_call: TRBV2
j_call: TRBJ2-3
cdr3_aa: CASSEGGTVKTDTQYF

v_call: TRBV7-9
j_call: TRBJ2-7
cdr3_aa: CASSLHRDSGEQYF

v_call: TRBV5-1
j_call: TRBJ2-7
cdr3_aa: CASSLGVDPYEQYF

v_call: TRBV27
j_call: TRBJ2-5
cdr3_aa: CASSTIFTGGLRETQYF

v_call: TRBV5-5
j_call: TRBJ2-1
cdr3_aa: CASSLNGLNEQFF

v_call: TRBV15
j_call: TRBJ2-5
cdr3_aa: CATSRGRGEAQYF

v_call: TRBV7-6
j_call: TRBJ2-2
cdr3_aa: CASSLEVQGLGELFF

v_call: TRBV7-2
j_call: TRBJ1-6
cdr3_aa: CASSLGLGVSPLHF

v_call: TRBV21-1
j_call: TRBJ1-5
cdr3_aa: CASSKDRDVCNQPQHF

v_call: TRBV28
j_call: TRBJ2-1
cdr3_aa: CASSLRGLHYEQFF

v_call: TRBV19
j_call: TRBJ2-7
cdr3_aa: CASSLVHGTYEQYF

v_call: TRBV7-9
j_call: TRBJ2-3
cdr3_aa: CASLGAASTDTQYF

v_call: TRBV2
j_call: TRBJ2-3
cdr3_aa: CASRDPGGDTQYF

v_call: TRBV7-2
j_call: TRBJ1-4
cdr3_aa: CASSLVPGGSEKLFF

v_call: TRBV5-1
j_call: TRBJ1-2
cdr3_aa: CASSLGQGFYGYTF

v_call: TRBV7-9
j_call: TRBJ1-1
cdr3_aa: CASSPNRDPTEALF

v_call: TRBV6-6
j_call: TRBJ2-4
cdr3_aa: CASSYDGGAGIQYF

v_call: TRBV4-1
j_call: TRBJ2-2
cdr3_aa: CASSQRAGELFF

v_call: TRBV7-3
j_call: TRBJ2-3
cdr3_aa: CASSWDSTDTQYF

v_call: TRBV28
j_call: TRBJ2-1
cdr3_aa: CASSLLGTRSYNEQFF

v_call: TRBV29-1
j_call: TRBJ2-5
cdr3_aa: CSGPGSDETQYF

v_call: TRBV4-1
j_call: TRBJ1-1
cdr3_aa: CASSQSGPGYPGTEAFF

v_call: TRBV7-2
j_call: TRBJ2-7
cdr3_aa: CASSFQGYEQYF

v_call: TRBV5-1
j_call: TRBJ1-1
cdr3_aa: CASSLDFRGAGPNTEAFF

v_call: TRBV19
j_call: TRBJ2-7
cdr3_aa: CASSIGSEWYF

v_call: TRBV28
j_call: TRBJ2-5
cdr3_aa: CASSPRTQETQYF

v_call: TRBV28
j_call: TRBJ2-7
cdr3_aa: CASSYLPRWGVEQYF

v_call: TRBV9
j_call: TRBJ2-7
cdr3_aa: CAPRSSVVRSAYEQYF

v_call: TRBV5-6
j_call: TRBJ1-1
cdr3_aa: CASSLVPTGGEAFF

v_call: TRBV9
j_call: TRBJ2-1
cdr3_aa: CASSAGTSGAKEFF

v_call: TRBV11-2
j_call: TRBJ1-6
cdr3_aa: CASSLGGFGNSPLHF